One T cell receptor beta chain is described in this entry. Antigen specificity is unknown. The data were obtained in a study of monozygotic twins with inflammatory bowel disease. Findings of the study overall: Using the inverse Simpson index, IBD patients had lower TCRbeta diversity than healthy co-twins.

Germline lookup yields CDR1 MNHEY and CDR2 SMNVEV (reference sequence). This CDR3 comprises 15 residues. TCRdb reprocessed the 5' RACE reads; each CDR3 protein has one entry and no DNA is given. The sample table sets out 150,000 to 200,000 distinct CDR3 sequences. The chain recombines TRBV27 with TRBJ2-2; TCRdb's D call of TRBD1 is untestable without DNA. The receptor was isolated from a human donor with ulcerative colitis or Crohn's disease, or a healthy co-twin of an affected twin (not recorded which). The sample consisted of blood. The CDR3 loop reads CASLTGTGVTGELFF.